These 2 T cell receptor beta chains share one sample of origin, sequenced in a study of blood T cell repertoires in COVID-19. Method: immunoSEQ multiplex PCR; TCRdb's copy keeps in-frame clones and lacks some. The sample consists of 86,000 or so clones, about nine tenths of them appearing once. Sequences were obtained from peripheral blood. The receptors originated from a woman in her forties or fifties in a cohort sampled during active COVID-19.

The J gene is TRBJ2-3, the V gene TRBV18, with 10 positions matching TRBD2. From germline, CDR1 is KGHSH and CDR2 LQKENI. CDR3 length: 19 residues. V gave up 3 bases and J gave up 4 bases; unmatched junction bases: 16. This chain's CDR3 is CASSPPGRRLAGVPDTQYF. The DNA for the CDR3 is TGTGCCAGCTCACCCCCAGGGCGTCGGCTAGCGGGAGTACCAGATACGCAGTATTTT.

The chain links TRBV3-1 (or the pseudogene TRBV3-2) to TRBJ2-7; D uncertain. Germline loops: CDR1 LGHDT, CDR2 YNNKEL (reference sequence). The ends were cut back, 1 base at V and 5 bases at J, with 9 bases in the middle. The CDR3 extends over 13 amino acids. Written as DNA, the CDR3 is TGTGCCAGCAGCCAAGGCCCCGCGAACGAGCAGTACTTC. It codes for CASSQGPANEQYF.